A selection of T cell receptor beta chains follows, all from one sample in a study of cytotoxic CD8 clonotypes in ibrutinib-treated CLL. Using immunoSEQ multiplex PCR, the repertoire was profiled, and TCRdb retains in-frame clones only, with some absent. Of 90,000 to 150,000 clones in the sample, 45% to 65% were seen once. The sequences come from PBMCs, collected after 24 months of ibrutinib treatment. The receptors here all came from a human donor with chronic lymphocytic leukemia. Each CDR3 is given with its conserved first and last residue. The D gene is left open where the match is weak. The size entry is marked missing in some rows and otherwise reads once, few, many or a size class.

d_call	j_call	clone_size	v_call	cdr3_nt	cdr3_aa
-	TRBJ1-2	few	TRBV29-1	TGCAGCGCCCAGGAAGGCGCCTATGGCTACACCTTC	CSAQEGAYGYTF
-	TRBJ1-2	few	TRBV9	TGTGCCAGCAGCCCCCATACAGAATTCAATGGCTACACCTTC	CASSPHTEFNGYTF
TRBD2	TRBJ2-2	-	TRBV7-3	TGTGCCAGCAGCTCCAGCGGGGGGGCTGGCGGGGAGCTGTTTTTT	CASSSSGGAGGELFF
-	TRBJ1-1	-	TRBV18	TGTGCCAGCTCACCACGGGACATCGACACTGAAGCTTTCTTT	CASSPRDIDTEAFF
TRBD2	TRBJ2-2	-	TRBV7-3	TGTGCCAGCAGCTCCCGACTAGCGGGGGGCGGCGGGGAGCTGTTTTTT	CASSSRLAGGGGELFF
-	TRBJ1-2	-	TRBV11-3	TGTGCCAGCAGCTTAGCCCCGGACAGTTATGGCTACACCTTC	CASSLAPDSYGYTF
-	TRBJ1-1	-	TRBV12-1	TGTGCCAGCAGCCCGGGACCCCGGACTGAAGCTTTCTTT	CASSPGPRTEAFF
TRBD1	TRBJ2-3	once	TRBV5-1	TGCGCCAGCAGCACGACAGGGGGCGGGTATACGCAGTATTTT	CASSTTGGGYTQYF
-	TRBJ1-5	few	TRBV7-8	TGTGCCAGCAGCTTAGCGGGGGCAGCTAGCAATCAGCCCCAGCATTTT	CASSLAGAASNQPQHF
TRBD1	TRBJ2-7	-	TRBV7-2	TGTGCCAGCAGCTCGCCACAGGGGGCGGGATACGAGCAGTACTTC	CASSSPQGAGYEQYF
TRBD2	TRBJ2-5	-	TRBV6-5	TGTGCCAGCAGTTTCAGGACTAGCCAAGAGACCCAGTACTTC	CASSFRTSQETQYF
-	TRBJ2-5	few	TRBV6-4	TGTGCCAGCAGTGACTCGAACGGTCCGCGAGACAACCAAGAGACCCAGTACTTC	CASSDSNGPRDNQETQYF
TRBD1	TRBJ2-2	-	TRBV7-3	TGTGCCAGCAGCTCAGGGGGCGCGTTAACCGGGGAGCTGTTTTTT	CASSSGGALTGELFF
-	TRBJ2-7	-	TRBV9	TGTGCCAGCAGCCCCGGTTTCTCCTACGAGCAGTACTTC	CASSPGFSYEQYF
-	TRBJ2-1	-	TRBV27	TGTGCCAGCAGTTTCCAGGGGTACTCCTACAATGAGCAGTTCTTC	CASSFQGYSYNEQFF
TRBD1	TRBJ1-2	few	TRBV30	TGTGCCTGGAGTCCCACTGACAGGGACAGCTATGGCTACACCTTC	CAWSPTDRDSYGYTF
TRBD2	TRBJ2-3	-	TRBV11-2	TGTGCCAGCAGCTTAGAACTAGCGCACACAGATACGCAGTATTTT	CASSLELAHTDTQYF
-	TRBJ2-5	-	TRBV7-9	TGTGCCAGCAGCTTTTCCGGGGGTCCGGGGGCCCAGTACTTC	CASSFSGGPGAQYF
TRBD2	TRBJ2-3	-	TRBV29-1	TGCAGCGTTGTGGGACTAGCGGGCGGCACAGATACGCAGTATTTT	CSVVGLAGGTDTQYF
-	TRBJ1-2	many	TRBV5-6	TGTGCCAGCAGCCCAGGCCTCGGAGGGTCTGGCTACACCTTC	CASSPGLGGSGYTF
TRBD1	TRBJ2-1	-	TRBV11-3	TGTGCCAGCAGCAAAGAGGGGGCCGACATTGGATACAATGAGCAGTTCTTC	CASSKEGADIGYNEQFF
-	TRBJ2-7	many	TRBV5-1	TGCGCCAGCAGCTTACCTCGGGGCCGGGAGCAGTACTTC	CASSLPRGREQYF
-	TRBJ1-1	-	TRBV2	TGTGCCAGCACGAGGGAGGGAGGCACTGAAGCTTTCTTT	CASTREGGTEAFF
-	TRBJ2-6	-	TRBV6-5	TGTGCCAGCAAGTACGGGGCCTCTGGGGCCAACGTCCTGACTTTC	CASKYGASGANVLTF
-	TRBJ2-3	-	TRBV9	TGTGCCAGCAGTAAAATGACGAGGGGAAGCGGCACAGATACGCAGTATTTT	CASSKMTRGSGTDTQYF
TRBD1	TRBJ1-6	-	TRBV6-5	TGTGCCAGCAGAGTAGACAGGGACGGGAGTTCACCCCTCCACTTT	CASRVDRDGSSPLHF
-	TRBJ1-6	-	TRBV28	TGTGCCAGCAGTTTCTCGAACAGGGTAGATAATTCACCCCTCCACTTT	CASSFSNRVDNSPLHF